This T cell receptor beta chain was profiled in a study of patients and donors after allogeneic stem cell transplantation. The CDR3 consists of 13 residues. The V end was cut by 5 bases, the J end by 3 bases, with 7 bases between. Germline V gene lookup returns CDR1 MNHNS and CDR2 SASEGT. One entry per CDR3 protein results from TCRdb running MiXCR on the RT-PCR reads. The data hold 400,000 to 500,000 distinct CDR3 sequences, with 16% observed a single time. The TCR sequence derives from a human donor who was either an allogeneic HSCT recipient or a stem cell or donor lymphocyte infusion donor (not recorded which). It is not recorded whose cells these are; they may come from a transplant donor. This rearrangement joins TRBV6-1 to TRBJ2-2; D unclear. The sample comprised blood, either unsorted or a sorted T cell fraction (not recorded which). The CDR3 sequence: CASSRLDTGELFF. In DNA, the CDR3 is TGTGCCAGCAGTCGACTTGACACCGGGGAGCTGTTTTTT.